The rows below give T cell receptor beta chains drawn from one sample of a study of cytomegalovirus exposure and HLA in healthy donors. Method: immunoSEQ multiplex PCR; TCRdb's copy keeps in-frame clones and lacks some. The sample records some 110,000 clones, about 16% being singletons. Sequencing used PBMCs. The receptor set was obtained from a female donor in good health and CMV-seronegative. Both conserved end residues are part of each CDR3. A D gene is named only where the DNA matches it firmly. Not all rows give a size; the values are once, few, many and, for expanded clones, a class.

TRBJ1-1,NA,few,TRBV13,TGTGCCAGCAGCGTTGGAGGGCCGCGGGACACTGAAGCTTTCTTT,CASSVGGPRDTEAFF
TRBJ1-4,TRBD1,NA,TRBV5-1,TGCGCCAGCAGCTCAGACAGGGAAGGAAATGAAAAACTGTTTTTT,CASSSDREGNEKLFF
TRBJ1-6,TRBD1,few,TRBV7-9,TGTGCCAGCAGCTGGGTGACAGGGGCGGATTCACCCCTCCACTTT,CASSWVTGADSPLHF
TRBJ1-2,NA,NA,TRBV5-6,TGTGCCAGCAGCTTGGCACAGGGAACTAACTATGGCTACACCTTC,CASSLAQGTNYGYTF
TRBJ2-4,TRBD2,few,TRBV4-2,TGTGCCAGCAGCCAAGTGAAAGAGGGAGGGTACAAAAACATTCAGTACTTC,CASSQVKEGGYKNIQYF
TRBJ2-1,TRBD1,NA,TRBV5-8,TGTGCCAGCATGGGCGGGACAGGGGTCGATTACAATGAGCAGTTCTTC,CASMGGTGVDYNEQFF
TRBJ2-1,TRBD2,NA,TRBV12-5,TGTGCTAGTGGGGGGGGACTAGGGGACTACAATGAGCAGTTCTTC,CASGGGLGDYNEQFF
TRBJ2-5,NA,few,TRBV4-3,TGCGCCAGCAGCCGTAACAGGGTCGGGGAGACCCAGTACTTC,CASSRNRVGETQYF
TRBJ2-7,NA,few,TRBV4-3,TGCGCCAGCAGCCAAGACCACTTAGCATGTCACTACGAGCAGTACTTC,CASSQDHLACHYEQYF
TRBJ1-5,NA,few,TRBV5-4,TGTGCCAGCAGCTTTGGAGGGAGGGGTAGCAATCAGCCCCAGCATTTT,CASSFGGRGSNQPQHF
TRBJ2-7,NA,NA,TRBV6-5,TGTGCCAGCAGGGGCGCCTACGAGCAGTACTTC,CASRGAYEQYF
TRBJ2-7,TRBD1,NA,TRBV30,TGTGCCTGGAATCCCGGGACAGGGGACGAGCAGTACTTC,CAWNPGTGDEQYF
TRBJ1-4,NA,few,TRBV6-1,TGTGCCAGCAACCCGGACGGACAAGAAAAACTGTTTTTT,CASNPDGQEKLFF
TRBJ1-5,TRBD1,NA,TRBV2,TGTGCCAGCAGCCGACAGGGGGCGGTGATTGGCAATCAGCCCCAGCATTTT,CASSRQGAVIGNQPQHF
TRBJ2-5,NA,NA,TRBV6-1,TGTGCCAGCAGCAGCGTTGGGACCCAGTACTTC,CASSSVGTQYF
TRBJ2-5,NA,few,TRBV5-6,TGTGCCAGCAGCTTGCGAGAGACCCAGTACTTC,CASSLRETQYF
TRBJ2-7,TRBD2,few,TRBV6-5,TGTGCCAGCAGTTACGCGCGCGGGAGTAGGATCGAGCAGTACTTC,CASSYARGSRIEQYF
TRBJ2-2,NA,few,TRBV4-1,TGCGCCAGCAGCCAAGCGGGACAGAACACCGGGGAGCTGTTTTTT,CASSQAGQNTGELFF
TRBJ2-7,TRBD1,NA,TRBV19,TGTGCCAGTAGCCTAGGGACAGGGGGCTCCTACGAGCAGTACTTC,CASSLGTGGSYEQYF
TRBJ2-1,NA,NA,TRBV9,TGTGCCAGCAGCGCGGGACTCAGGGAATACGATGAGCAGTTCTTC,CASSAGLREYDEQFF
TRBJ2-1,TRBD2,few,TRBV5-1,TGCGCCAGCAGCTTGATAGCGGGGTGGACCGATGAGCAGTTCTTC,CASSLIAGWTDEQFF
TRBJ2-2,TRBD1,NA,TRBV19,TGTGCCAGTAGTTTGACAGGGGGCTTCACCGGGGAGCTGTTTTTT,CASSLTGGFTGELFF
TRBJ1-2,NA,NA,TRBV10-3,TGTGCCATCAGTGAGTCGACTCGGCCCCCCACCGGCTATGGCTACACCTTC,CAISESTRPPTGYGYTF
TRBJ2-7,TRBD2,few,TRBV6-1,TGTGCCAGCAGTGAAGCGCTTCGGGGGGGTTTATACGAGCAGTACTTC,CASSEALRGGLYEQYF
TRBJ2-1,TRBD2,many,TRBV6-1,TGTGCCAGCACCGGACTAGCGGGAGTTCACAATGAGCAGTTCTTC,CASTGLAGVHNEQFF
TRBJ2-7,TRBD2,few,TRBV6-5,TGTGCCAGCAGTTCAGCGGGAGTTGGTAACGAGCAGTACTTC,CASSSAGVGNEQYF
TRBJ2-5,NA,few,TRBV4-3,TGCGCCAGCAGCCAAGATTCATGGCGGCTACAAGAGACCCAGTACTTC,CASSQDSWRLQETQYF
TRBJ2-6,NA,few,TRBV10-3,TGTGCCATCAGTGAAGGTGGCAGGGGTTACTCTGGGGCCAACGTCCTGACTTTC,CAISEGGRGYSGANVLTF
TRBJ2-5,TRBD2,few,TRBV2,TGTGCCAGCAGTTCTGCCCAGGTGGGGGGGGAGACCCAGTACTTC,CASSSAQVGGETQYF
TRBJ2-7,NA,NA,TRBV14,TGTGCCAGCAGCCAGTTCAGGACCGGGACCTACGAGCAGTACTTC,CASSQFRTGTYEQYF
TRBJ2-7,NA,few,TRBV4-3,TGCGCCAGCAGCCAAGATATAAATAGCTACGAGCAGTACTTC,CASSQDINSYEQYF
TRBJ2-1,TRBD2,few,TRBV2,TGTGCCAGCAGTGCGACTAGCGGGGGGCCAGGGAGCTCCTACAATGAGCAGTTCTTC,CASSATSGGPGSSYNEQFF
TRBJ2-7,NA,NA,TRBV4-2,TGTGCCAGCAGCCAAGTCAGGGGCTACGAGCAGTACTTC,CASSQVRGYEQYF
TRBJ2-3,NA,many,TRBV7-2,TGTGCCAGCAGGAATGGAGCGGGTGATACGCAGTATTTT,CASRNGAGDTQYF
TRBJ2-3,NA,NA,TRBV4-3,TGCGCCAGCAGCCAAGAGGTTTTTTTGCTACAGGCGGTCGCAGATACGCAGTATTTT,CASSQEVFLLQAVADTQYF
TRBJ2-5,TRBD2,few,TRBV9,TGTGCCAGCAGCGTGGGAGGACTAGCCGGTCAAGAGACCCAGTACTTC,CASSVGGLAGQETQYF
TRBJ2-2,TRBD1,few,TRBV5-1,TGCGCCAGCAGGGGACAGGGGAACACCGGGGAGCTGTTTTTT,CASRGQGNTGELFF
TRBJ2-7,TRBD1,NA,TRBV9,TGTGCCAGCAGTCGGGACAGGGGGCCCCTCGAGCAGTACTTC,CASSRDRGPLEQYF
TRBJ2-1,NA,NA,TRBV4-2,TGTGCCAGCAGCCAAGCCAGCGGTAGCTCCTACAATGAGCAGTTCTTC,CASSQASGSSYNEQFF
TRBJ1-5,NA,few,TRBV7-2,TGTGCCAGCAGCTCGGAACAGGGCTACAATCAGCCCCAGCATTTT,CASSSEQGYNQPQHF
TRBJ1-3,NA,few,TRBV25-1,TGTGCCAGCAGTGAATATGGAGGACTCACCATATATTTT,CASSEYGGLTIYF
TRBJ1-6,NA,few,TRBV7-2,TGTGCCAGCAGCTCAGCATTGGGGAGGTATAATTCACCCCTCCACTTT,CASSSALGRYNSPLHF
TRBJ1-1,NA,few,TRBV21-1,TGTGCCAGCTTATACAGGGGGGCTCGTGAAGCTTTCTTT,CASLYRGAREAFF
TRBJ1-1,NA,few,TRBV9,TGTGCCAGCAGCCCCGGGACTTTTCGGAAAACTGAAGCTTTCTTT,CASSPGTFRKTEAFF
TRBJ1-4,NA,NA,TRBV6-5,TGTGCCAGCAGTTACTCCCGCAGGGGTAATGAAAAACTGTTTTTT,CASSYSRRGNEKLFF
TRBJ1-2,TRBD1,few,TRBV6-1,TGTGCCAGCAAGCCGGGGACAGGGGGAGGCGGCTACACCTTC,CASKPGTGGGGYTF